This paragraph covers one TCR beta chain sequence. Its specificity is unknown. Adult donors, all healthy and HIV-negative, had no recent acute infections or vaccinations. Per the germline V gene, CDR1 is SNHLY and CDR2 is FYNNEI. The ends were cut back, 7 bases at V and 6 bases at J, with 16 bases in the middle. The CDR3 consists of 14 residues. This specimen comes from a study of shared clonotypes between healthy human individuals. Overall study findings and caveats: Represented diversity (both genetic and exposure-history) was limited by the small number of donors.

TCRdb's table, derived via immunoSEQ multiplex PCR, lists solely in-frame clones and lacks some. The sample includes about 2.4 million clones, around nine tenths seen only once; the top ten take about 0.13%. This receptor was identified in a man aged 18 to 30 in good health. Sequencing input: naive CD4+ T cells sorted from blood. The subset was: CD45RA+ positively selected. The chain carries TRBV2 and TRBJ1-5; maybe TRBD1 (6 bases). The CDR3 DNA sequence: TGTGCCAGCAAAGAGCGGGGGCAGGGTCAGCCCCAGCATTTT. Its protein product is CASKERGQGQPQHF. The full variable domain, rest sourced from reference TRBV2 and TRBJ1-5, is EPEVTQTPSHQVTQMGQEVILRCVPISNHLYFYWYRQILGQKVEFLVSFYNNEISEKSEIFDDQFSVERPDGSNFTLKIRSTKLEDSAMYFCASKERGQGQPQHFGDGTRLSIL.